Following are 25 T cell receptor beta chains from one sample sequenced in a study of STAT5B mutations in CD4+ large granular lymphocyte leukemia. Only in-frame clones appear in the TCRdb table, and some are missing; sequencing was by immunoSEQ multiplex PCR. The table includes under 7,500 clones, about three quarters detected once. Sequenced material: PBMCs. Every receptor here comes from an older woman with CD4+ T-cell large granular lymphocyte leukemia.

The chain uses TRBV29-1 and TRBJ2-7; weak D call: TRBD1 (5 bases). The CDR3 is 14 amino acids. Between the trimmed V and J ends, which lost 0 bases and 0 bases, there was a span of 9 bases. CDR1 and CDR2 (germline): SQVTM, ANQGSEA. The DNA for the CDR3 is TGCAGCGTTGAAGAGACAGACAGCTCCTACGAGCAGTACTTC. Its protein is CSVEETDSSYEQYF.

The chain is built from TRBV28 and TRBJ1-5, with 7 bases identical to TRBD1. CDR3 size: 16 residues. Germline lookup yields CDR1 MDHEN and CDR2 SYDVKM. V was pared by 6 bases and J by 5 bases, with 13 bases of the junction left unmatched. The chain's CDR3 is CASRITGTEIYQPQHF. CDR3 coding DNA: TGTGCCAGCAGGATTACCGGGACAGAAATTTATCAGCCCCAGCATTTT.

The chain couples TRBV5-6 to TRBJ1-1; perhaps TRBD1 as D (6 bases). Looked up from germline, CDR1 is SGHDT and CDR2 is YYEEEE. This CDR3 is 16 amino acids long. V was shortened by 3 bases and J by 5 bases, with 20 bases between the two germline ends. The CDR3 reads CASSSFRQGRGTEAFF. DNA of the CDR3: TGTGCCAGCAGCTCCTTTCGGCAGGGGAGAGGGACTGAAGCTTTCTTT.

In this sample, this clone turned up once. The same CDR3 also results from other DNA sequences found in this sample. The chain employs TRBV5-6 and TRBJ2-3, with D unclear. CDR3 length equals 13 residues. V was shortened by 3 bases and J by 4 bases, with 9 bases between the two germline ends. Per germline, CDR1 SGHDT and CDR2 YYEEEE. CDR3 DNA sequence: TGTGCCAGCAGCTCCTTGGTTTCAGATACGCAGTATTTT. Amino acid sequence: CASSSLVSDTQYF.

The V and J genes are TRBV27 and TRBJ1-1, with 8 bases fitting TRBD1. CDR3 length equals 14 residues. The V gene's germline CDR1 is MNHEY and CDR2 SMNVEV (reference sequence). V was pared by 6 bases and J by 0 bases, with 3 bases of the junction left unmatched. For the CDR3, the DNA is TGTGCCAGCAGAACGGACAGGGTGAACACTGAAGCTTTCTTT. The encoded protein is CASRTDRVNTEAFF.

DNA for the CDR3: TGCAGCGTGCGCCCCACCGCCGGGACTAGCGACACAGATACGCAGTATTTT. Encoded protein: CSVRPTAGTSDTDTQYF. The chain links TRBV29-1 to TRBJ2-3, with 10 bases matching TRBD2. The germline V gene has CDR1 SQVTM and CDR2 ANQGSEA. V dropped 6 bases and J dropped 2; count of bases not matched to a gene: 14. This CDR3 is 17 amino acids long.

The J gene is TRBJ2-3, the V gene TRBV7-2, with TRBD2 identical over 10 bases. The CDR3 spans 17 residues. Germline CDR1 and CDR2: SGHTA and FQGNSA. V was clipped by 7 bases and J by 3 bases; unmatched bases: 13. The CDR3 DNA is TGTGCCAGCACCCCCGGGAGCGGGGGGGCCTGGACAGATACGCAGTATTTT. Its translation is CASTPGSGGAWTDTQYF.

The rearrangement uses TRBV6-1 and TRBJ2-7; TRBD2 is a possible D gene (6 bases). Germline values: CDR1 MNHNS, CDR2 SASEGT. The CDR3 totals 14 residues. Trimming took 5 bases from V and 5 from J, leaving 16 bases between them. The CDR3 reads CASSILRRRDEQYF. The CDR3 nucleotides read TGTGCCAGCAGTATCTTAAGGAGGAGGGACGAGCAGTACTTC.

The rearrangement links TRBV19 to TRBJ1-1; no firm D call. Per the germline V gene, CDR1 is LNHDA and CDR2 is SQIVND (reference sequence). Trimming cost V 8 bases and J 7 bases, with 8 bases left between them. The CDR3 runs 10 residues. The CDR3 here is CASGRREAFF. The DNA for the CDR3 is TGTGCCAGTGGACGGCGTGAAGCTTTCTTT.

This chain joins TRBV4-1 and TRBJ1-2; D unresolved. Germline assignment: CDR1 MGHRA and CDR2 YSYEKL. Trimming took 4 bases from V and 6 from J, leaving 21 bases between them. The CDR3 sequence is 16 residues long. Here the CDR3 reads CASSREGSGPSNGYTF. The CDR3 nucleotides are TGCGCCAGCAGCCGAGAGGGCAGCGGACCTTCTAATGGCTACACCTTC.

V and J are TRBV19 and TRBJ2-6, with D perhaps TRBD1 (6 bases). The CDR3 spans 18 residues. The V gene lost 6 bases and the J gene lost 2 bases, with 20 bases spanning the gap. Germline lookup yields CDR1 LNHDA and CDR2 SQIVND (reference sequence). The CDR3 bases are TGTGCCAGTAGCGTCACAGGGAGAGGGTCTACTGGGGCCAACGTCCTGACTTTC. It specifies CASSVTGRGSTGANVLTF.

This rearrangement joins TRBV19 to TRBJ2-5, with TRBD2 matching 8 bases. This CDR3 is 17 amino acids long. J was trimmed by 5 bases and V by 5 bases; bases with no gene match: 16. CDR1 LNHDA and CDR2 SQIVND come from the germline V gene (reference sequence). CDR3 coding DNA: TGTGCCAGTAGTTCCCGAAGGCTAGCGGGCAATGGGGAGACCCAGTACTTC. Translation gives CASSSRRLAGNGETQYF.

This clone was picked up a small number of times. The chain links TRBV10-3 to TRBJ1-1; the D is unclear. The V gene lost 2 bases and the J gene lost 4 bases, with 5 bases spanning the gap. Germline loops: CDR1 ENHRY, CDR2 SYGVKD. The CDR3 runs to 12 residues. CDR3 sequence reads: CAISEQLTEAFF. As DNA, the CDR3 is TGTGCCATCAGTGAGCAGCTCACTGAAGCTTTCTTT.

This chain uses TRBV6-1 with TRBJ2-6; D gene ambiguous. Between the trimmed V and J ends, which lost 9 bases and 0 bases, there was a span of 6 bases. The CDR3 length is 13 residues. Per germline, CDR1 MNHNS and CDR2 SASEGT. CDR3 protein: CASEYSGANVLTF. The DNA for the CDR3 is TGTGCCAGTGAGTACTCTGGGGCCAACGTCCTGACTTTC.

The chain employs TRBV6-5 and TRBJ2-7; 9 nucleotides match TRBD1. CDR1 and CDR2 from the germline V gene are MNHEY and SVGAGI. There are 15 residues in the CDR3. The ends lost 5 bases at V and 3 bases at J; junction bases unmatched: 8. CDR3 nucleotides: TGTGCCAGCAGTCGCCACGGGACAGGGAGCTACGAGCAGTACTTC. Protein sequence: CASSRHGTGSYEQYF.

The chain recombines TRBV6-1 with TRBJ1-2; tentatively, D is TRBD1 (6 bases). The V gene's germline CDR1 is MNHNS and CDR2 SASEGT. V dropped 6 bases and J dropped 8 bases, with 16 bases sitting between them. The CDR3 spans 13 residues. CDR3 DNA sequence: TGTGCCAGCAGACCCCAGGGGATTCAAGGCTACACCTTC. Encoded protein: CASRPQGIQGYTF.

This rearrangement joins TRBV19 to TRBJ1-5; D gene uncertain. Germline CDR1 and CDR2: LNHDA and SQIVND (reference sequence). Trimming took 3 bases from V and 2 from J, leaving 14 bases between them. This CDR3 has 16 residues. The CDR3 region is CASSIGVSERNQPQHF. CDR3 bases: TGTGCCAGTAGTATTGGGGTATCGGAGCGCAATCAGCCCCAGCATTTT.

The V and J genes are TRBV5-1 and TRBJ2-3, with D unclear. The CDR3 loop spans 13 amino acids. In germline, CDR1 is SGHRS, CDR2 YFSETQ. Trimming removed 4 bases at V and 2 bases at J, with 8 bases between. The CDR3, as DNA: TGCGCCAGCAGCACCGTGCCCACAGATACGCAGTATTTT. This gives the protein CASSTVPTDTQYF.

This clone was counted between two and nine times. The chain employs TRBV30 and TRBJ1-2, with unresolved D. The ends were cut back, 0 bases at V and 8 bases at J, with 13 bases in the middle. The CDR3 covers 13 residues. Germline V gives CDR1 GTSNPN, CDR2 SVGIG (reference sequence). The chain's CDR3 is CAWSVRPRWGYTF. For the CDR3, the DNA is TGTGCCTGGAGTGTACGGCCCCGCTGGGGCTACACCTTC.

CDR3 nucleotide sequence: TGTGCCAGCAGCCGGACTAGCGTCGCAGATACGCAGTATTTT. It encodes CASSRTSVADTQYF. V gene TRBV7-2 combines with J gene TRBJ2-3; the match to TRBD2 covers 9 bases. Trimming cost V 5 bases and J 4 bases; bases outside gene matches: 4. Looked up from germline, CDR1 is SGHTA and CDR2 is FQGNSA. The CDR3 spans 14 residues.

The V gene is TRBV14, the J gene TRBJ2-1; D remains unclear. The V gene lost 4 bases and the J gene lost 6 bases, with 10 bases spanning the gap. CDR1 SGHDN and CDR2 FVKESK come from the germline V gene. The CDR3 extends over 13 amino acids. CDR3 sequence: CASSPLGPNEQFF. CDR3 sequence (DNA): TGTGCCAGCAGCCCTTTAGGACCCAATGAGCAGTTCTTC.

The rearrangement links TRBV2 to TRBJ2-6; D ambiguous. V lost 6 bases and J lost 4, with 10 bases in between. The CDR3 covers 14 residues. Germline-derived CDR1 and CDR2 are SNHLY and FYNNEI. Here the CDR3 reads CASSLISGANVLTF. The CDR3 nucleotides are TGTGCCAGCAGCCTCATTTCAGGGGCCAACGTCCTGACTTTC.

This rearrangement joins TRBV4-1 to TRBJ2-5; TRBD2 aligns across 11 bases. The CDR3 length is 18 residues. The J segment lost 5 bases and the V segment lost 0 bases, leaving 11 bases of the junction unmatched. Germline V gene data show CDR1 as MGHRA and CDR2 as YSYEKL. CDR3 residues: CASSQELAGGLVRETQYF. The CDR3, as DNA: TGCGCCAGCAGCCAAGAGTTAGCGGGAGGGTTGGTTCGGGAGACCCAGTACTTC.

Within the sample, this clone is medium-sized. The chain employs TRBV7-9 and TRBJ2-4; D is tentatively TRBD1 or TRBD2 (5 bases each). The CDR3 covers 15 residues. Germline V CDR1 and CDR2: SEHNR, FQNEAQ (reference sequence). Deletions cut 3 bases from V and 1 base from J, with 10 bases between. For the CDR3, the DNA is TGTGCCAGCAGCTTTGGGGGAATGGCCAAAAACATTCAGTACTTC. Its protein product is CASSFGGMAKNIQYF.

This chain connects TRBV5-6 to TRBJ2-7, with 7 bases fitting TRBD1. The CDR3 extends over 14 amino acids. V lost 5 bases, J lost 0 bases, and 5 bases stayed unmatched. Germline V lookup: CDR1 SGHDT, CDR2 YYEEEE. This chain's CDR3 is CASRLQGTSYEQYF. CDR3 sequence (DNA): TGTGCCAGCAGATTACAGGGGACCTCCTACGAGCAGTACTTC. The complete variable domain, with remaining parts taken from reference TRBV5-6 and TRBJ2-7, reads DAGVTQSPTHLIKTRGQQVTLRCSPKSGHDTVSWYQQALGQGPQFIFQYYEEEERQRGNFPDRFSGHQFPNYSSELNVNALLLGDSALYLCASRLQGTSYEQYFGPGTRLTVT.